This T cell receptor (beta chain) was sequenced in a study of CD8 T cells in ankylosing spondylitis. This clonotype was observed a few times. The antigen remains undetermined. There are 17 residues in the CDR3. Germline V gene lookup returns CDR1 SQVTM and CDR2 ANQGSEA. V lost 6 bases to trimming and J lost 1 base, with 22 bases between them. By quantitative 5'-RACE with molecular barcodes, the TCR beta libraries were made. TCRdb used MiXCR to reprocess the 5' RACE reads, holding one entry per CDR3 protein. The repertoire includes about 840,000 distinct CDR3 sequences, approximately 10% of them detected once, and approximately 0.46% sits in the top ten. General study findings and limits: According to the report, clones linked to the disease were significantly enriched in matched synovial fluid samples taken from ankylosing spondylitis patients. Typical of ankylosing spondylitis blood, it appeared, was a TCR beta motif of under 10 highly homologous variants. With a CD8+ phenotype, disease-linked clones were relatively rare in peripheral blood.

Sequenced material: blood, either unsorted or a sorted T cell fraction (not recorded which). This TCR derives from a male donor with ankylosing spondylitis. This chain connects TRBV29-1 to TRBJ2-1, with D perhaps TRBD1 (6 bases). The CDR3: CSVISTGLRRSYNEQFF. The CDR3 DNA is TGCAGCGTGATCTCGACAGGCCTAAGGAGGTCCTACAATGAGCAGTTCTTC.